The clone carrying this T cell receptor (beta chain) was seen a single time. Study processing details: Amplified reference gene primers provided the basis for estimating nucleated cell counts. Some clones are missing from TCRdb's copy, which holds only in-frame ones; the method was immunoSEQ multiplex PCR. D and trimming were read from the DNA, whereas the V and J calls and clone size are those reported in that table. The table has about 300,000 clones, about 89% seen once; the top ten hold 6.4%. The germline V gene has CDR1 SGHAT and CDR2 FQNNGV. Deletions cut 2 bases from V and 2 bases from J, with 9 bases between. The CDR3 has 14 amino acids. This record comes from a study of blood T cell repertoires in COVID-19. Study in general: Samples came from the United States, Italy and Spain, spanning acute and convalescent COVID-19. The analysed material was cDNA or gDNA that came from T cells, B-cell-depleted T cells, or PBMCs.

What was sequenced was peripheral blood. The V call is TRBV11-2, the J call TRBJ1-1, with D hard to call. The sequence derives from a man aged 18 to 35 who had recovered from COVID-19. Here the CDR3 reads CASSLSYSNTEAFF. The CDR3 nucleotides read TGTGCCAGCAGCTTATCCTATTCCAACACTGAAGCTTTCTTT.